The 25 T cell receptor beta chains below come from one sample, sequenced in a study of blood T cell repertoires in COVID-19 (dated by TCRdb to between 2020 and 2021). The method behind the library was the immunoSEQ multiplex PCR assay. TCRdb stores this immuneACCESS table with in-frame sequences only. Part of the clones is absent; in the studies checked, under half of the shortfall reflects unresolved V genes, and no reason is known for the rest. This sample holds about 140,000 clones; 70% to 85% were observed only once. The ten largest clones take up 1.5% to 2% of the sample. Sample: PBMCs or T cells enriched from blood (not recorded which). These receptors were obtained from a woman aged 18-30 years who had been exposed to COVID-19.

CDR3 coding DNA: TGTGCCAGTACCCAAGCAGCACATGCGGGAGAGACCCAGTACTTC. It specifies CASTQAAHAGETQYF. The chain links TRBV19 to TRBJ2-5; tentative D call: TRBD2 (5 bases). This CDR3 has 15 amino acids. With 7 bases removed from V and 4 bases from J, the gap between germline ends came to 19 bases. The germline V gene encodes CDR1 LNHDA and CDR2 SQIVND (reference sequence).

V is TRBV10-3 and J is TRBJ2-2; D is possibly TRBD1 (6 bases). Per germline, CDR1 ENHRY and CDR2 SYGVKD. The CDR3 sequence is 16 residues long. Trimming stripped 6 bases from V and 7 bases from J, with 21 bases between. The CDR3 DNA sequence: TGTGCCATCAGACAGGGTCCCTTGAGTTACTACGGGGAGCTGTTTTTT. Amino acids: CAIRQGPLSYYGELFF.

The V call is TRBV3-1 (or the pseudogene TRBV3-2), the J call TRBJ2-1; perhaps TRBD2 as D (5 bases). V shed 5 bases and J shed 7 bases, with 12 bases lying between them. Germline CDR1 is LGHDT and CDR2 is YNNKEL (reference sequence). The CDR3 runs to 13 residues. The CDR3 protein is CASSVGWENEQFF. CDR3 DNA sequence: TGTGCCAGCAGCGTCGGGTGGGAGAATGAGCAGTTCTTC.

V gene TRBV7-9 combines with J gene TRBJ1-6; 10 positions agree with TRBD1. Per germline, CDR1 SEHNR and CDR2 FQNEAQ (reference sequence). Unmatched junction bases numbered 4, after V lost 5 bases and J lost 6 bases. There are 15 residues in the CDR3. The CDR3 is CASSRQGASNSPLHF. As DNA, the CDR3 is TGTGCCAGCAGCCGACAGGGGGCGAGTAATTCACCCCTCCACTTT.

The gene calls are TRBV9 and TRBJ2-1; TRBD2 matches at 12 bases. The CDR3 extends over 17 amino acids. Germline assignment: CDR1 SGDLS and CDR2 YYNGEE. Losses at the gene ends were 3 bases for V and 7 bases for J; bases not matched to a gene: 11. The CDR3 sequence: CASSARPGTSGYNEQFF. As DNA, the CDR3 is TGTGCCAGCAGCGCCCGACCCGGGACTAGCGGGTATAATGAGCAGTTCTTC.

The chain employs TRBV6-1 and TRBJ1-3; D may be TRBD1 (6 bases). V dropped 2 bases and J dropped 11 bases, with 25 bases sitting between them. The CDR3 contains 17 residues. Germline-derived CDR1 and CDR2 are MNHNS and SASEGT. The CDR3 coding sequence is TGTGCCAGCAGTGAAAGTTTCGGGACAAGGGCACGAGGGGCCATATATTTT. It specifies CASSESFGTRARGAIYF.

CDR3 in DNA: TGCGCCAGCAGTCATGGGGACAGGGACACCGGGGAGCTGTTTTTT. Translated: CASSHGDRDTGELFF. The rearrangement joins TRBV23-1 to TRBJ2-2; TRBD1 matches at 9 bases. TRBV23-1 is known as an ORF, though its function is uncertain. The CDR3 totals 15 residues. J gave up 3 bases and V 3 bases, and 2 bases lay outside the gene matches.

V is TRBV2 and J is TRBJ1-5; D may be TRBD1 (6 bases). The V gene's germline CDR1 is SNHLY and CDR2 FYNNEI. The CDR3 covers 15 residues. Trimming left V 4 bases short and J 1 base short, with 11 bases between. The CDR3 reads CASSVTQGSNQPQHF. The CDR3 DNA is TGTGCCAGCAGTGTAACCCAGGGGAGCAATCAGCCCCAGCATTTT.

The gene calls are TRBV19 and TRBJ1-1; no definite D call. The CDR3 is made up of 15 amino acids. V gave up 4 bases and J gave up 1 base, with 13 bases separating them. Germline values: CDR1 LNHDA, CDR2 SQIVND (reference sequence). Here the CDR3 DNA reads TGTGCCAGTAGTACTCTCGGGGAACAGAACACTGAAGCTTTCTTT. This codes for CASSTLGEQNTEAFF.

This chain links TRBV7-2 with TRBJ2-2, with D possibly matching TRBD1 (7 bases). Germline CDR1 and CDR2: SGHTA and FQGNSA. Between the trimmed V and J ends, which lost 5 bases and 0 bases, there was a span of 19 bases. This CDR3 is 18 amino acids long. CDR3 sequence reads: CASSKSGGGGPNTGELFF. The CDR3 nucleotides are TGTGCCAGCAGCAAATCTGGAGGGGGCGGCCCGAACACCGGGGAGCTGTTTTTT.

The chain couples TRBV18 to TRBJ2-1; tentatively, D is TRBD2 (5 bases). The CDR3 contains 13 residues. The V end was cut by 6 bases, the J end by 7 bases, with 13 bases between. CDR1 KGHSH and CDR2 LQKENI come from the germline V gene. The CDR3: CASSPIEGNEQFF. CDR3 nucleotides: TGTGCCAGCTCTCCCATCGAGGGTAATGAGCAGTTCTTC.

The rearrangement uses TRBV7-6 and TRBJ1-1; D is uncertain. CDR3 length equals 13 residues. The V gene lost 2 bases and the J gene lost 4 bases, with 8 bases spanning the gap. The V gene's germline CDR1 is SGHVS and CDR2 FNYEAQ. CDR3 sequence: CASSLRVFTEAFF. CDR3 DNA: TGTGCCAGCAGCTTAAGAGTTTTCACTGAAGCTTTCTTT.

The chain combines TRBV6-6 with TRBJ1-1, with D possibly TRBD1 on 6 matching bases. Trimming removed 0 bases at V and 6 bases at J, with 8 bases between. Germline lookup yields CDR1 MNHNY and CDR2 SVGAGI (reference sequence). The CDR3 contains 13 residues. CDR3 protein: CASSYSSGAEAFF. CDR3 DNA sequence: TGTGCCAGCAGTTACTCTTCAGGGGCTGAAGCTTTCTTT.

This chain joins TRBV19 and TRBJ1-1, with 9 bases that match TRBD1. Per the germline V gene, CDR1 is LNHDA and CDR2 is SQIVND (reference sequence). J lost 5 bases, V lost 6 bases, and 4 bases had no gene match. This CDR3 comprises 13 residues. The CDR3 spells CASRGQGFTEAFF. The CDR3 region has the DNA TGTGCCAGTAGGGGACAGGGATTTACTGAAGCTTTCTTT.

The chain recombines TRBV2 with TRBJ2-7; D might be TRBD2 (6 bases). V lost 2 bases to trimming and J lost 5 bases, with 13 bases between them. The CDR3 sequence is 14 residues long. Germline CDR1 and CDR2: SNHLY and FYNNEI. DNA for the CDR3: TGTGCCAGCAGTGAACAACTAGCTGCCCACGAGCAGTACTTC. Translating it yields CASSEQLAAHEQYF. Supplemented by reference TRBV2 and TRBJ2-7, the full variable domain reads EPEVTQTPSHQVTQMGQEVILRCVPISNHLYFYWYRQILGQKVEFLVSFYNNEISEKSEIFDDQFSVERPDGSNFTLKIRSTKLEDSAMYFCASSEQLAAHEQYFGPGTRLTVT.

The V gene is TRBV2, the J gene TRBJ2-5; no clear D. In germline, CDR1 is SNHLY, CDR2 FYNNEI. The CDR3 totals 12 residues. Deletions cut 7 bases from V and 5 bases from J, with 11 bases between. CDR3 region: CASTLRSETQYF. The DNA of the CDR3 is TGTGCCAGCACGCTACGTAGTGAGACCCAGTACTTC.

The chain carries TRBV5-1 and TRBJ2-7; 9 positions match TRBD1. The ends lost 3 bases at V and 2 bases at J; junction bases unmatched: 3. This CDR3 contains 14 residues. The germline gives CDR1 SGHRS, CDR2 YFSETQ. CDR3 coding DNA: TGCGCCAGCAGCTCGGACAGGGGTCCCTACGAGCAGTACTTC. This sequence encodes CASSSDRGPYEQYF. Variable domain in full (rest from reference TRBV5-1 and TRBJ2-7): KAGVTQTPRYLIKTRGQQVTLSCSPISGHRSVSWYQQTPGQGLQFLFEYFSETQRNKGNFPGRFSGRQFSNSRSEMNVSTLELGDSALYLCASSSDRGPYEQYFGPGTRLTVT.

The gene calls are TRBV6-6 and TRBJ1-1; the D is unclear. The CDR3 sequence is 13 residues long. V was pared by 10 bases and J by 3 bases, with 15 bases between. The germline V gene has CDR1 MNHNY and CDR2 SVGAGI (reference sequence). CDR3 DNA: TGTGCCACCAATAGCCGCCGGGACACTGAAGCTTTCTTT. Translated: CATNSRRDTEAFF.

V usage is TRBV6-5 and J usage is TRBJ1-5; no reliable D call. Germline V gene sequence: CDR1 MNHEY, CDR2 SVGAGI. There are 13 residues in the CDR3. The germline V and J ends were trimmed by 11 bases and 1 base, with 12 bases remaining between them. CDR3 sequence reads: CAVRGGSNQPQHF. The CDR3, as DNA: TGTGCCGTCAGAGGAGGAAGCAATCAGCCCCAGCATTTT.

The CDR3 nucleotides read TGTGCCAGCGGGAAGGACAGGGGATATTCAACTAATGAAAAACTGTTTTTT. Its translation: CASGKDRGYSTNEKLFF. The rearrangement uses TRBV7-9 and TRBJ1-4, with 9 bases that match TRBD1. After removal of 8 bases from V and 0 bases from J, the junction contained 10 bases not matched to a gene. This CDR3 contains 17 residues. Germline V gene lookup returns CDR1 SEHNR and CDR2 FQNEAQ (reference sequence).

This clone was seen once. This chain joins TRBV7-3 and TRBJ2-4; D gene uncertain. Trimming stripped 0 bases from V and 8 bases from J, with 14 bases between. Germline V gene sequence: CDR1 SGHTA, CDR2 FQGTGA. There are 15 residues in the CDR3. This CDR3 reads CASSLTGLALDIQYF. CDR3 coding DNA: TGTGCCAGCAGCTTAACCGGTTTAGCATTGGACATTCAGTACTTC.

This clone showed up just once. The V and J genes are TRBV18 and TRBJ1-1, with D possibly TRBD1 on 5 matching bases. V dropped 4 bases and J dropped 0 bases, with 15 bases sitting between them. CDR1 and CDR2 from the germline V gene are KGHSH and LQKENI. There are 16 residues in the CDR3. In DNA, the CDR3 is TGTGCCAGCTCACTGGGAAGGAGACAGTTGAACACTGAAGCTTTCTTT. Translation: CASSLGRRQLNTEAFF.

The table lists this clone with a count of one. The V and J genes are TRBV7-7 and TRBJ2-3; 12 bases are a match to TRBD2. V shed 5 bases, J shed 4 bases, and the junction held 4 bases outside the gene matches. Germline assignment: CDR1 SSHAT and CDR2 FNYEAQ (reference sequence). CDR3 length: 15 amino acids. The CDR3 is CASSVASGRADTQYF. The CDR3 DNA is TGTGCCAGCAGCGTTGCTAGCGGGAGGGCAGATACGCAGTATTTT.

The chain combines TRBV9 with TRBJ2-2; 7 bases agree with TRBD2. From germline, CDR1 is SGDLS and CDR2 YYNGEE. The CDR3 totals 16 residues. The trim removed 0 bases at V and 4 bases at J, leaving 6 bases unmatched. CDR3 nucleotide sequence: TGTGCCAGCAGCGTAGGGGCGGGAGCACGCACCGGGGAGCTGTTTTTT. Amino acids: CASSVGAGARTGELFF.

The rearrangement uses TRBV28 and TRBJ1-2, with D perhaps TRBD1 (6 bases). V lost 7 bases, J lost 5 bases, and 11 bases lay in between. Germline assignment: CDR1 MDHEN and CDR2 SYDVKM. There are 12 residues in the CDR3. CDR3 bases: TGTGCCAGCAACGTCCAGGGGTATGGCTACACCTTC. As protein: CASNVQGYGYTF.